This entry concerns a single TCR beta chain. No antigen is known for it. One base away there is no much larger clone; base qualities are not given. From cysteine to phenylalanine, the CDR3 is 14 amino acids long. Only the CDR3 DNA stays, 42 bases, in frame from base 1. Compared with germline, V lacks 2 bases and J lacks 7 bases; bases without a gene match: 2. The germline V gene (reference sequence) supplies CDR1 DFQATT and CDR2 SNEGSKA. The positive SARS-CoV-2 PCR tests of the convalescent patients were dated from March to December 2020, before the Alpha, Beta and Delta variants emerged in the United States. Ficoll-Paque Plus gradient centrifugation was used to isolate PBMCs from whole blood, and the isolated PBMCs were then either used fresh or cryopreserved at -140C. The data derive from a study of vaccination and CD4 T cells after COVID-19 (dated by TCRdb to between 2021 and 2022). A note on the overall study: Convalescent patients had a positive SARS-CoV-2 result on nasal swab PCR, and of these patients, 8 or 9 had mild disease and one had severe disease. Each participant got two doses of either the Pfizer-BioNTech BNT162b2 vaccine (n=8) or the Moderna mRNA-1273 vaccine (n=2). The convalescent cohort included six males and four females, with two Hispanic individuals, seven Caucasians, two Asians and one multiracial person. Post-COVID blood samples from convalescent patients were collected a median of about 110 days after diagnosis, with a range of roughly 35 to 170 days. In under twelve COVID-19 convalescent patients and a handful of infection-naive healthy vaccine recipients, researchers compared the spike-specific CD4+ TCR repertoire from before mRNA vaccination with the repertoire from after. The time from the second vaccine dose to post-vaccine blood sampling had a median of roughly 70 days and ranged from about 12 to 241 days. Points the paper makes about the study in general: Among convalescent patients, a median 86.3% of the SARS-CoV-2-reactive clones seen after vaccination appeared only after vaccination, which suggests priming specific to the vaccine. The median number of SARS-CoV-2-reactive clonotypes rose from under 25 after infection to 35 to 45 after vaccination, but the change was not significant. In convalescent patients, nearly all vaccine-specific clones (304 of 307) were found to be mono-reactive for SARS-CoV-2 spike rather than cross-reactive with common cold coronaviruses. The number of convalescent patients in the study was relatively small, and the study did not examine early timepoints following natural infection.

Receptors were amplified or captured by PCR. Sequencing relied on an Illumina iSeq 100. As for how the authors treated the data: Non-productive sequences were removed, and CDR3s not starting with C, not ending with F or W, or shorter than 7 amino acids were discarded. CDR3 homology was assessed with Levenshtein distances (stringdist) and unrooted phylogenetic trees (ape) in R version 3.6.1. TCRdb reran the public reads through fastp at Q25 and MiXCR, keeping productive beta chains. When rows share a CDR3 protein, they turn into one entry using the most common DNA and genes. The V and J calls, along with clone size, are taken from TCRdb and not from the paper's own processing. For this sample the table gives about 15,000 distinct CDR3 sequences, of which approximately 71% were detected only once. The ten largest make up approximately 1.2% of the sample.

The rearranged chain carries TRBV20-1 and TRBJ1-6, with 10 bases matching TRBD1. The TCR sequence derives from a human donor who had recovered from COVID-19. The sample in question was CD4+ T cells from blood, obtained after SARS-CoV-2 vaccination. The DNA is TGCAGTGCTAGACAGGGACAGGGGAATTCACCCCTCCACTTT. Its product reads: CSARQGQGNSPLHF.